Listed below are T cell receptor beta chains from one sample, sequenced in a study of cytomegalovirus exposure and HLA in healthy donors. Generated by immunoSEQ multiplex PCR, the TCRdb table keeps only in-frame clones and is missing some. The repertoire consists of approximately 140,000 clones, with around 77% occurring once and the leading ten covering approximately 0.86%. Sample: PBMCs. These TCRs come from a woman aged 55-70 years in good health and CMV-seronegative. The CDR3 runs from the conserved cysteine through the conserved F or W. The order of the fields is clone size, V gene, D gene, J gene, CDR3 protein, CDR3 DNA. D genes are given only for firm matches. A row's size may be missing; if present it is once, few, many or a size class.

abundance: -
v_gene: TRBV11-2
d_gene: -
j_gene: TRBJ2-1
CDR3aa: CASSQVWGGGNEQFF
CDR3nt: TGTGCCAGCAGCCAGGTGTGGGGGGGCGGGAATGAGCAGTTCTTC

abundance: -
v_gene: TRBV2
d_gene: TRBD1
j_gene: TRBJ2-7
CDR3aa: CASSTRTGLGEQYF
CDR3nt: TGTGCCAGCAGTACCCGGACAGGGCTAGGCGAGCAGTACTTC

abundance: -
v_gene: TRBV7-2
d_gene: -
j_gene: TRBJ2-7
CDR3aa: CASSLEWAPGSHEQYF
CDR3nt: TGTGCCAGCAGCTTAGAGTGGGCCCCTGGGTCCCACGAGCAGTACTTC

abundance: -
v_gene: TRBV7-9
d_gene: TRBD1
j_gene: TRBJ2-7
CDR3aa: CSSSYGTATYEQYF
CDR3nt: TGTTCCAGCAGCTACGGGACAGCGACCTACGAGCAGTACTTC

abundance: -
v_gene: TRBV2
d_gene: -
j_gene: TRBJ2-7
CDR3aa: CASTDQGGPYEQYF
CDR3nt: TGTGCCAGCACCGACCAGGGGGGACCCTACGAGCAGTACTTC

abundance: -
v_gene: TRBV19
d_gene: TRBD2
j_gene: TRBJ2-1
CDR3aa: CASSIDLAGPGDEQFF
CDR3nt: TGTGCCAGTAGTATAGACCTAGCGGGACCTGGCGATGAGCAGTTCTTC

abundance: -
v_gene: TRBV7-2
d_gene: TRBD2
j_gene: TRBJ2-1
CDR3aa: CASSSSGSPYNEQFF
CDR3nt: TGTGCCAGCAGTTCAAGCGGGAGCCCCTACAATGAGCAGTTCTTC

abundance: -
v_gene: TRBV7-9
d_gene: TRBD1
j_gene: TRBJ2-1
CDR3aa: CASSLAGQGLELNEQFF
CDR3nt: TGTGCCAGCAGCTTAGCGGGACAGGGGTTAGAACTCAATGAGCAGTTCTTC

abundance: -
v_gene: TRBV2
d_gene: -
j_gene: TRBJ2-1
CDR3aa: CASSAGQYNEQFF
CDR3nt: TGTGCCAGCAGTGCAGGACAGTACAATGAGCAGTTCTTC

abundance: -
v_gene: TRBV19
d_gene: -
j_gene: TRBJ2-5
CDR3aa: CASSILGSASQETQYF
CDR3nt: TGTGCCAGTAGTATTCTTGGTAGCGCCTCACAAGAGACCCAGTACTTC

abundance: -
v_gene: TRBV5-1
d_gene: -
j_gene: TRBJ2-7
CDR3aa: CASSLEGINYEQYF
CDR3nt: TGCGCCAGCAGCTTAGAAGGCATTAACTACGAGCAGTACTTC

abundance: once
v_gene: TRBV7-6
d_gene: -
j_gene: TRBJ2-7
CDR3aa: CASSQQSGGGGEQYF
CDR3nt: TGTGCCAGCAGCCAACAGTCAGGGGGCGGGGGCGAGCAGTACTTC

abundance: -
v_gene: TRBV28
d_gene: -
j_gene: TRBJ2-5
CDR3aa: CASSLLRTQYF
CDR3nt: TGTGCCAGCAGTTTACTAAGGACCCAGTACTTC

abundance: -
v_gene: TRBV5-4
d_gene: -
j_gene: TRBJ1-3
CDR3aa: CASNLAGGNGNTIYF
CDR3nt: TGTGCCAGCAACTTGGCGGGGGGGAATGGAAACACCATATATTTT

abundance: -
v_gene: TRBV9
d_gene: -
j_gene: TRBJ2-3
CDR3aa: CASSVGRDSRSTDTQYF
CDR3nt: TGTGCCAGCAGCGTAGGCCGGGACTCCCGGAGCACAGATACGCAGTATTTT

abundance: -
v_gene: TRBV5-1
d_gene: TRBD1
j_gene: TRBJ2-2
CDR3aa: CASSTSYRGPNTGELFF
CDR3nt: TGCGCCAGCAGCACGAGTTACAGGGGGCCGAACACCGGGGAGCTGTTTTTT

abundance: once
v_gene: TRBV18
d_gene: TRBD2
j_gene: TRBJ2-2
CDR3aa: CASSSGTGTSTTGELFF
CDR3nt: TGTGCCAGCTCATCGGGGACTGGGACTAGTACCACCGGGGAGCTGTTTTTT

abundance: -
v_gene: TRBV29-1
d_gene: TRBD1
j_gene: TRBJ1-1
CDR3aa: CSVVRVAGGSTEAFF
CDR3nt: TGCAGCGTTGTTCGGGTGGCAGGGGGAAGCACTGAAGCTTTCTTT

abundance: -
v_gene: TRBV7-3
d_gene: -
j_gene: TRBJ1-1
CDR3aa: CASSSRVNTEAFF
CDR3nt: TGTGCCAGCAGCTCGCGGGTGAACACTGAAGCTTTCTTT

abundance: once
v_gene: TRBV18
d_gene: TRBD1
j_gene: TRBJ2-3
CDR3aa: CASSRKGQGGTDTQYF
CDR3nt: TGTGCCAGCTCACGGAAGGGACAGGGAGGCACAGATACGCAGTATTTT

abundance: -
v_gene: TRBV27
d_gene: TRBD1
j_gene: TRBJ1-1
CDR3aa: CASSYTGQGNTEAFF
CDR3nt: TGTGCCAGCAGTTATACGGGACAGGGGAACACTGAAGCTTTCTTT

abundance: -
v_gene: TRBV7-9
d_gene: -
j_gene: TRBJ2-2
CDR3aa: CASRAQGTGELFF
CDR3nt: TGTGCCAGCAGGGCTCAGGGAACCGGGGAGCTGTTTTTT

abundance: -
v_gene: TRBV9
d_gene: -
j_gene: TRBJ2-3
CDR3aa: CASSVGQASWKDTQYF
CDR3nt: TGTGCCAGCAGCGTAGGTCAGGCGTCATGGAAAGATACGCAGTATTTT

abundance: -
v_gene: TRBV7-2
d_gene: TRBD2
j_gene: TRBJ2-2
CDR3aa: CASSFGTSGTGELFF
CDR3nt: TGTGCCAGCAGCTTCGGGACTAGCGGCACCGGGGAGCTGTTTTTT

abundance: -
v_gene: TRBV7-3
d_gene: TRBD1
j_gene: TRBJ2-1
CDR3aa: CASSPQGALDNEQFF
CDR3nt: TGTGCCAGCAGCCCACAGGGGGCGCTCGACAATGAGCAGTTCTTC

abundance: -
v_gene: TRBV10-2
d_gene: -
j_gene: TRBJ1-2
CDR3aa: CASTLQGLNYGYTF
CDR3nt: TGCGCCAGCACTCTGCAGGGCCTTAACTATGGCTACACCTTC

abundance: -
v_gene: TRBV2
d_gene: -
j_gene: TRBJ2-5
CDR3aa: CASSDLGETQYF
CDR3nt: TGTGCCAGCAGTGACCTAGGAGAGACCCAGTACTTC

abundance: -
v_gene: TRBV30
d_gene: -
j_gene: TRBJ2-5
CDR3aa: CAWSEGGETQYF
CDR3nt: TGTGCCTGGAGTGAGGGCGGGGAGACCCAGTACTTC

abundance: -
v_gene: TRBV19
d_gene: -
j_gene: TRBJ2-1
CDR3aa: CASSIRGSGYNEQFF
CDR3nt: TGTGCCAGTAGTATCAGGGGTTCCGGCTACAATGAGCAGTTCTTC

abundance: few
v_gene: TRBV10-3
d_gene: -
j_gene: TRBJ1-5
CDR3aa: CAISGGGANQPQHF
CDR3nt: TGTGCCATCAGTGGGGGGGGAGCCAATCAGCCCCAGCATTTT

abundance: once
v_gene: TRBV5-4
d_gene: TRBD2
j_gene: TRBJ2-7
CDR3aa: CASSLASSGSYEQYF
CDR3nt: TGTGCCAGCAGCTTGGCTTCTAGCGGCTCCTACGAGCAGTACTTC

abundance: few
v_gene: TRBV6-1
d_gene: TRBD2
j_gene: TRBJ2-7
CDR3aa: CASSRTSGYEQYF
CDR3nt: TGTGCCAGCAGTAGGACTAGCGGCTACGAGCAGTACTTC

abundance: -
v_gene: TRBV15
d_gene: TRBD1
j_gene: TRBJ1-5
CDR3aa: CAASRAGTGLHQPQHF
CDR3nt: TGTGCCGCCAGCAGAGCCGGGACAGGGCTTCATCAGCCCCAGCATTTT

abundance: few
v_gene: TRBV6-1
d_gene: -
j_gene: TRBJ1-2
CDR3aa: CASSEAETGVNYGYTF
CDR3nt: TGTGCCAGCAGTGAAGCAGAAACAGGTGTAAACTATGGCTACACCTTC

abundance: -
v_gene: TRBV27
d_gene: TRBD1
j_gene: TRBJ1-1
CDR3aa: CASTAQGANTEAFF
CDR3nt: TGTGCCAGCACCGCACAGGGGGCGAACACTGAAGCTTTCTTT

abundance: -
v_gene: TRBV7-2
d_gene: -
j_gene: TRBJ2-7
CDR3aa: CASSLRKSLSYEQYF
CDR3nt: TGTGCCAGCAGCTTAAGAAAAAGCCTCTCCTACGAGCAGTACTTC

abundance: -
v_gene: TRBV28
d_gene: -
j_gene: TRBJ1-2
CDR3aa: CASFENSYGYTF
CDR3nt: TGTGCCAGCTTTGAGAACAGTTATGGCTACACCTTC

abundance: -
v_gene: TRBV29-1
d_gene: -
j_gene: TRBJ1-2
CDR3aa: CSVGEYGYTF
CDR3nt: TGCAGCGTCGGGGAATATGGCTACACCTTC

abundance: few
v_gene: TRBV19
d_gene: -
j_gene: TRBJ1-4
CDR3aa: CASSILNLLRATNEKLFF
CDR3nt: TGTGCCAGTAGTATATTGAACCTCCTGAGGGCAACTAATGAAAAACTGTTTTTT